This is a list of T cell receptor beta chains from one sample in a study of blood T cell repertoires in COVID-19. Clones were read by immunoSEQ multiplex PCR, and TCRdb kept only the in-frame ones, dropping some. The sample has about 430,000 clones, about 88% seen once; the top ten hold less than 1.5%. The sequencing input was PBMCs or T cells enriched from blood (not recorded which). These receptors were collected from a woman aged 18-29 years who had been exposed to COVID-19. CDR3s include the opening cysteine and the closing phenylalanine or tryptophan. A D gene is named only where the DNA matches it firmly. The size of a clone is reported for some rows only, either as once, few or many, or as a class for expanded clones.

once,14,TRBV19,TRBD1,TRBJ1-1,CASSILDRGTEAFF,TGTGCCAGTAGTATCCTGGACAGGGGCACTGAAGCTTTCTTT
-,14,TRBV24-1,-,TRBJ2-1,CATSAVEEGNEQFF,TGTGCCACCAGTGCCGTTGAGGAGGGCAATGAGCAGTTCTTC
-,14,TRBV14,-,TRBJ1-6,CASSQVGGNSPLHF,TGTGCCAGCAGCCAAGTAGGCGGAAATTCACCCCTCCACTTT
-,15,TRBV7-6,TRBD2,TRBJ2-7,CASSLYSGSGYEQYF,TGTGCCAGCAGCTTATATAGCGGGAGTGGGTACGAGCAGTACTTC
-,16,TRBV28,-,TRBJ1-1,CASSLSRGRANTEAFF,TGTGCCAGCAGTTTATCGCGGGGCAGAGCGAACACTGAAGCTTTCTTT
-,13,TRBV9,-,TRBJ1-2,CASSPQENYGYTF,TGTGCCAGCAGCCCACAGGAGAACTATGGCTACACCTTC
-,21,TRBV4-3,TRBD1,TRBJ1-5,CASSQGGRGTGRLYSNQPQHF,TGCGCCAGCAGCCAAGGCGGGCGAGGGACAGGGCGTTTATATAGCAATCAGCCCCAGCATTTT
-,14,TRBV10-2,TRBD2,TRBJ2-7,CASSLAGGPGEQYF,TGCGCCAGCAGTTTAGCGGGAGGGCCGGGGGAGCAGTACTTC
-,12,TRBV28,-,TRBJ1-1,CASRKYSTEAFF,TGTGCCAGCAGGAAATACAGCACTGAAGCTTTCTTT
once,17,TRBV14,-,TRBJ2-3,CASSQAVAGLNTDTQYF,TGTGCCAGCAGCCAAGCAGTGGCAGGCCTCAACACAGATACGCAGTATTTT
few,13,TRBV5-1,-,TRBJ2-7,CASRTGSSYEQYF,TGCGCCAGCAGGACAGGCAGCTCCTACGAGCAGTACTTC
-,17,TRBV5-4,-,TRBJ2-1,CASSLVLWEGVYNEQFF,TGTGCCAGCAGCTTGGTTTTGTGGGAGGGGGTATACAATGAGCAGTTCTTC
-,16,TRBV25-1,TRBD2,TRBJ2-5,CASSEYSGGAPETQYF,TGTGCCAGCAGTGAATATAGCGGGGGGGCCCCAGAGACCCAGTACTTC
-,14,TRBV24-1,TRBD1,TRBJ1-5,CATSQTGYNQPQHF,TGTGCCACCAGTCAGACAGGGTACAATCAGCCCCAGCATTTT
-,14,TRBV11-3,TRBD1,TRBJ1-1,CASSQGAMNTEAFF,TGTGCCAGCAGCCAGGGGGCTATGAACACTGAAGCTTTCTTT
-,16,TRBV24-1,TRBD2,TRBJ2-5,CATSVGGGTGEETQYF,TGTGCCACCAGTGTCGGGGGAGGGACTGGTGAAGAGACCCAGTACTTC
-,14,TRBV10-1,-,TRBJ2-3,CASSDLQEVDTQYF,TGCGCCAGCAGTGACCTCCAGGAGGTAGATACGCAGTATTTT
few,16,TRBV7-8,TRBD1,TRBJ1-2,CASSLAGQGASDGYTF,TGTGCCAGCAGCTTAGCAGGACAGGGGGCTTCGGACGGCTACACCTTC
-,12,TRBV6-2/TRBV6-3,-,TRBJ2-1,CASSLTSNEQFF,TGTGCCAGCAGTTTGACTAGCAATGAGCAGTTCTTC
-,14,TRBV19,-,TRBJ1-3,CAFYFIDDGNTIYF,TGTGCCTTCTATTTTATAGATGATGGAAACACCATATATTTT
-,17,TRBV5-1,TRBD2,TRBJ2-2,CASSPTSGALHTGELFF,TGCGCCAGCAGCCCGACTAGCGGGGCTCTTCACACCGGGGAGCTGTTTTTT
-,16,TRBV7-9,TRBD1,TRBJ1-2,CASSTGGETGIYGYTF,TGTGCCAGCAGCACAGGGGGGGAGACGGGGATCTATGGCTACACCTTC
-,15,TRBV7-9,-,TRBJ2-2,CASSLVVGYTGELFF,TGTGCCAGCAGCTTAGTCGTGGGCTACACCGGGGAGCTGTTTTTT
-,15,TRBV4-3,TRBD1,TRBJ2-7,CASSQGWTGYHEQYF,TGCGCCAGCAGCCAAGGGTGGACAGGGTACCACGAGCAGTACTTC
-,13,TRBV28,-,TRBJ2-5,CASTLTGQETQYF,TGTGCCAGCACTTTGACAGGACAAGAGACCCAGTACTTC
-,12,TRBV28,-,TRBJ2-7,CASSFRAYEQYF,TGTGCCAGCAGTTTCCGGGCCTACGAGCAGTACTTC
-,15,TRBV4-2,TRBD1,TRBJ1-6,CASSPKDRGDSPLHF,TGTGCCAGCAGCCCTAAAGACAGGGGGGATTCACCCCTCCACTTT
once,13,TRBV12-3/TRBV12-4,TRBD1,TRBJ1-2,CASSRDRAYGYTF,TGTGCCAGCAGCCGGGACAGGGCCTATGGCTACACCTTC
-,14,TRBV3-1/TRBV3-2,-,TRBJ1-5,CASNPGLSNQPQHF,TGTGCCAGCAACCCGGGACTTAGCAATCAGCCCCAGCATTTT
-,14,TRBV6-5,TRBD1,TRBJ1-4,CASSLQGISEKLFF,TGTGCCAGCAGTTTACAGGGGATCAGTGAAAAACTGTTTTTT
once,16,TRBV9,-,TRBJ1-4,CASSVANSPTNEKLFF,TGTGCCAGCAGCGTAGCTAACTCCCCAACTAATGAAAAACTGTTTTTT
-,13,TRBV27,-,TRBJ1-2,CASRDPSGYGYTF,TGTGCCAGCAGGGACCCTAGCGGCTATGGCTACACCTTC
-,18,TRBV10-3,-,TRBJ1-6,CAISERGAQNSYNSPLHF,TGTGCCATCAGTGAGCGGGGGGCGCAGAATTCCTATAATTCACCCCTCCACTTT
-,14,TRBV7-2,TRBD1,TRBJ2-3,CASSLRQGTDTQYF,TGTGCCAGCAGCTTAAGACAGGGGACCGATACGCAGTATTTT
-,14,TRBV15,-,TRBJ1-2,CATSRGRGGDGYTF,TGTGCCACCAGCAGGGGGAGGGGGGGAGATGGCTACACCTTC
-,17,TRBV4-2,TRBD1,TRBJ1-4,CASSQGDSLGTNEKLFF,TGTGCCAGCAGCCAAGGGGACAGTCTGGGGACTAATGAAAAACTGTTTTTT
-,20,TRBV19,TRBD1,TRBJ1-6,CASSNPPGQGFSSYNSPLHF,TGTGCCAGTAGTAACCCACCGGGACAGGGGTTCTCCTCCTATAATTCACCCCTCCACTTT
-,15,TRBV7-2,-,TRBJ2-3,CASSLVGGHTDTQYF,TGTGCCAGCAGCTTAGTAGGCGGCCACACAGATACGCAGTATTTT
-,14,TRBV6-5,TRBD1,TRBJ1-1,CASSYRTGNTEAFF,TGTGCCAGCAGTTACCGGACAGGGAACACTGAAGCTTTCTTT
-,16,TRBV7-9,TRBD1,TRBJ1-2,CASSTLTGTAFYGYTF,TGTGCCAGCAGCACTCTAACCGGGACAGCCTTCTATGGCTACACCTTC
-,14,TRBV10-1,-,TRBJ2-2,CASMGGDGTGELFF,TGCGCCAGCATGGGGGGTGACGGCACCGGGGAGCTGTTTTTT
-,15,TRBV18,TRBD1,TRBJ1-1,CASSLSDRAGTEAFF,TGTGCCAGCTCACTCTCGGACAGGGCAGGAACTGAAGCTTTCTTT
-,14,TRBV5-6,-,TRBJ2-5,CASSFRDGQETQYF,TGTGCCAGCAGCTTTCGAGACGGGCAAGAGACCCAGTACTTC